This TCR beta chain was observed in a study of blood T cell repertoires in COVID-19. The J segment lost 9 bases and the V segment lost 0 bases, leaving 6 bases of the junction unmatched. Germline V gives CDR1 SGDLS, CDR2 YYNGEE. There are 15 residues in the CDR3. Profiling relied on immunoSEQ multiplex PCR, and the TCRdb table lists in-frame clones only, not all of them. The table includes around 140,000 clones, about four fifths detected once. The sequenced material came from peripheral blood. The genes are TRBV9 and TRBJ1-6, with 7 bases that match TRBD1. The TCR was taken from a woman aged 60-75 years with active or convalescent COVID-19. Here the CDR3 DNA reads TGTGCCAGCAGCGTAGAGGGGACAGAAGGTTCACCCCTCCACTTT. Its translation: CASSVEGTEGSPLHF.